The 26 T cell receptor beta chains below all came from one sample that was sequenced in a study. MiXCR, run by TCRdb on the RT-PCR reads, gives a single entry per CDR3 protein. The table lists more than 600,000 distinct CDR3 sequences, 12% to 15% of them singletons. The material sequenced was memory CD4+ T cells from blood. Receptors were obtained from a female donor in good health, serving as a healthy control.

The chain links TRBV3-1 to TRBJ1-1; D call uncertain. The CDR3 sequence is 16 residues long. Trimming took off 10 bases at V and 4 bases at J, with 25 bases between the two ends. Per the germline V gene, CDR1 is LGHDT and CDR2 is YNNKEL (reference sequence). The CDR3 spells CATGSDGGTGVTEAFF. The DNA of the CDR3 is TGTGCCACCGGCTCGGACGGCGGAACTGGGGTCACTGAAGCTTTCTTT.

This clonotype was counted at least ten times. This CDR3 reads CASSLVTGSTEQYF. The CDR3 DNA reads as TGTGCCAGCAGTTTGGTGACGGGCTCGACCGAGCAGTACTTC. The chain joins TRBV12-3 or TRBV12-4 to TRBJ2-7; no clear D gene. The CDR3 runs to 14 residues. The V and J ends lost 3 bases and 6 bases respectively, with 15 bases between them.

This clonotype was observed a single time. This sequence joins TRBV7-9 and TRBJ1-1; tentative D call: TRBD1 (6 bases). The CDR3 extends over 12 amino acids. V was pared by 5 bases and J by 7 bases, with 11 bases between. From germline, CDR1 is SEHNR and CDR2 FQNEAQ (reference sequence). CDR3 region: CASSPQGLEAFF. The DNA of the CDR3 is TGTGCCAGCAGCCCCCAGGGGCTTGAAGCTTTCTTT.

This clonotype appeared many times. One end of the junction is discordant with germline, which a read error may explain. The chain employs TRBV29-1 and TRBJ1-2; D is perhaps TRBD1 (5 bases). This CDR3 contains 10 residues. Germline-derived CDR1 and CDR2 are SQVTM and ANQGSEA. The CDR3 reads CSVDVGETPF. The CDR3 DNA sequence: TGCAGCGTTGATGTGGGGGAGACTCCCTTC.

In its sample, this clonotype was seen a few times. This sequence joins TRBV9 and TRBJ2-3, with TRBD2 matching over 8 bases. The CDR3 has 17 amino acids. The trim removed 3 bases at V and 0 bases at J, leaving 9 bases unmatched. Germline V gene sequence: CDR1 SGDLS, CDR2 YYNGEE. The CDR3: CASSESLAGRSTDTQYF. As DNA, the CDR3 is TGTGCCAGCAGCGAATCCCTAGCGGGCCGTAGCACAGATACGCAGTATTTT.

The chain has TRBV15 and TRBJ1-3; D call uncertain. This CDR3 has 15 amino acids. Germline CDR1 LNHNV, CDR2 YYDKDF (reference sequence). Trimming stripped 0 bases from V and 1 base from J, with 7 bases between. CDR3 nucleotide sequence: TGTGCCACCAGCAGAGAAGCCAATTCTGGAAACACCATATATTTT. Translating it yields CATSREANSGNTIYF.

This clonotype was seen many times. The rearrangement joins TRBV5-1 to TRBJ2-2; D is possibly TRBD2 (6 bases). Germline V gene data show CDR1 as SGHRS and CDR2 as YFSETQ. V dropped 0 bases and J dropped 2 bases, with 8 bases sitting between them. The CDR3 has 15 amino acids. The chain's CDR3 is CASSLGEVNTGELFF. DNA of the CDR3: TGCGCCAGCAGCTTGGGGGAGGTTAACACCGGGGAGCTGTTTTTT.

Remarks on this clonotype: A read error is possible here, since a much larger clone lies one base away. This chain connects TRBV7-6 to TRBJ1-5; 11 bases line up with TRBD1. CDR1 and CDR2 (germline): SGHVS, FNYEAQ. This CDR3 spans 15 amino acids. The CDR3 protein is CASSLRTGGNQPQRF. In nucleotides, the CDR3 is TGTGCCAGCAGCTTAAGGACAGGGGGCAATCAGCCCCAGCGTTTT. The whole variable domain, filled in from reference TRBV7-6 and TRBJ1-5, reads GAGVSQSPRYKVTKRGQDVALRCDPISGHVSLYWYRQALGQGPEFLTYFNYEAQQDKSGLPNDRFSAERPEGSISTLTIQRTEQRDSAMYRCASSLRTGGNQPQRFGDGTRLSIL.

V and J are TRBV11-2 and TRBJ2-7; D possibly corresponds to TRBD1 (5 bases). Looked up from germline, CDR1 is SGHAT and CDR2 is FQNNGV. CDR3 size: 14 residues. Trimming cost V 3 bases and J 0 bases, with 9 bases left between them. The CDR3, as DNA: TGTGCCAGCAGCTTGGGGCCAAACTCCTACGAGCAGTACTTC. Amino acids: CASSLGPNSYEQYF. Based on the CDR3 plus reference TRBV11-2 and TRBJ2-7, the full variable domain is EAGVAQSPRYKIIEKRQSVAFWCNPISGHATLYWYQQILGQGPKLLIQFQNNGVVDDSQLPKDRFSAERLKGVDSTLKIQPAKLEDSAVYLCASSLGPNSYEQYFGPGTRLTVT.

This clonotype appeared a few times. The V and J genes are TRBV18 and TRBJ1-2; 8 bases agree with TRBD1. V shed 5 bases, J shed 8 bases, and the junction held 7 bases outside the gene matches. This CDR3 contains 13 residues. Germline values: CDR1 KGHSH, CDR2 LQKENI. CDR3 amino acids: CASSVQDREGYTF. DNA of the CDR3: TGTGCCAGCTCAGTCCAGGACAGGGAAGGCTACACCTTC. Full variable domain (outside the CDR3, taken from reference TRBV18 and TRBJ1-2): NAGVMQNPRHLVRRRGQEARLRCSPMKGHSHVYWYRQLPEEGLKFMVYLQKENIIDESGMPKERFSAEFPKEGPSILRIQQVVRGDSAAYFCASSVQDREGYTFGSGTRLTVV.

The rearrangement links TRBV5-6 to TRBJ1-1; 9 bases match TRBD1. Germline V lookup: CDR1 SGHDT, CDR2 YYEEEE. Unmatched junction bases numbered 15, after V lost 4 bases and J lost 2 bases. The CDR3 runs to 18 residues. Here the CDR3 reads CASSLGRTGVLRNTEAFF. The CDR3 coding sequence is TGTGCCAGCAGCCTGGGACGGACAGGGGTATTACGAAACACTGAAGCTTTCTTT.

The chain combines TRBV9 with TRBJ1-1; D gene uncertain. V was cut by 0 bases and J by 4 bases, with 10 bases left in between. CDR1 SGDLS and CDR2 YYNGEE come from the germline V gene. CDR3 length equals 14 residues. Written as DNA, the CDR3 is TGTGCCAGCAGCGTAGCGTGGTCGAGCACTGAAGCTTTCTTT. Translating it yields CASSVAWSSTEAFF.

This clonotype was seen at least ten times. The CDR3 sequence: CATGGGIYEQYF. Here the CDR3 DNA reads TGTGCTACCGGGGGGGGCATCTACGAGCAGTACTTC. The J gene is TRBJ2-7, the V gene TRBV10-3; 8 positions agree with TRBD2. Per germline, CDR1 ENHRY and CDR2 SYGVKD. CDR3 length: 12 amino acids.

The chain couples TRBV20-1 to TRBJ2-1, with D maybe TRBD2 (6 bases). The CDR3 runs 14 residues. Trimming left V 4 bases short and J 2 bases short, with 12 bases between. Germline assignment: CDR1 DFQATT and CDR2 SNEGSKA (reference sequence). The CDR3 loop reads CSAITGDAYNEQFF. The CDR3 nucleotides are TGCAGTGCTATTACGGGAGATGCCTACAATGAGCAGTTCTTC.

The V gene is TRBV10-3, the J gene TRBJ1-2; D possibly corresponds to TRBD1 (5 bases). The germline V gene encodes CDR1 ENHRY and CDR2 SYGVKD. The V gene lost 11 bases and the J gene lost 5 bases, with 9 bases spanning the gap. This CDR3 is 10 amino acids long. The chain's CDR3 is CAVQGYGYTF. CDR3 sequence (DNA): TGTGCCGTGCAGGGTTATGGCTACACCTTC.

DNA of the CDR3: TGTGCCAGCAGCGCAGGGACAGCGATATATAATTCACCCCTCCACTTT. Its protein is CASSAGTAIYNSPLHF. This chain uses TRBV9 with TRBJ1-6, with TRBD1 matching 7 bases. Trimming removed 3 bases from V and 4 bases from J; junction bases left unmatched: 7. This CDR3 spans 16 amino acids. CDR1 and CDR2 (germline): SGDLS, YYNGEE. The full variable domain, rest sourced from reference TRBV9 and TRBJ1-6, is DSGVTQTPKHLITATGQRVTLRCSPRSGDLSVYWYQQSLDQGLQFLIQYYNGEERAKGNILERFSAQQFPDLHSELNLSSLELGDSALYFCASSAGTAIYNSPLHFGNGTRLTVT.

The CDR3 DNA sequence: TGTGCCAGCAGTTTTTCAGCGGGGTTTTATGAGCAGTTCTTC. Translated: CASSFSAGFYEQFF. The chain couples TRBV12-3 or TRBV12-4 to TRBJ2-1, with 7 bases lining up with TRBD2. This CDR3 has 14 residues. J lost 8 bases, V lost 3 bases, and 7 bases had no gene match.

The J gene is TRBJ2-7, the V gene TRBV3-1; 11 nucleotides agree with TRBD2. The V and J ends lost 2 bases and 4 bases, in that order; junction bases with no gene match: 10. Germline assignment: CDR1 LGHDT and CDR2 YNNKEL (reference sequence). The CDR3 consists of 17 residues. The CDR3 DNA is TGTGCCAGCAGCCAACCTACTAGCGGGAGCTTCGTTTACGAGCAGTACTTC. This sequence encodes CASSQPTSGSFVYEQYF.

V gene TRBV15 combines with J gene TRBJ2-1, with TRBD2 matching over 10 bases. The CDR3 consists of 15 residues. J lost 8 bases, V lost 0 bases, and 4 bases had no gene match. Germline V gives CDR1 LNHNV, CDR2 YYDKDF (reference sequence). The CDR3 loop reads CATSRDLAGAHEQFF. As DNA, the CDR3 is TGTGCCACCAGCAGAGATCTAGCGGGGGCGCATGAGCAGTTCTTC.

This clonotype was observed at least ten times. This chain joins TRBV6-5 and TRBJ2-1, with D uncertain. This CDR3 is 13 amino acids long. CDR1 is MNHEY and CDR2 is SVGAGI in the germline V gene. Between the trimmed V and J ends, which lost 5 bases and 9 bases, there was a span of 14 bases. The CDR3 loop reads CASSTLVLGEQFF. The CDR3 DNA follows: TGTGCCAGCAGTACCCTAGTACTGGGTGAGCAGTTCTTC.

The rearrangement uses TRBV20-1 and TRBJ2-3; D is ambiguous. Between the trimmed V and J ends, which lost 1 base and 2 bases, there was a span of 10 bases. There are 14 residues in the CDR3. Germline V gene lookup returns CDR1 DFQATT and CDR2 SNEGSKA (reference sequence). The CDR3, as DNA: TGCAGTGCTAGAGGGGTCCAAACCACAGATACGCAGTATTTT. It yields the protein CSARGVQTTDTQYF.

This clonotype came up a few times. The chain combines TRBV29-1 with TRBJ1-2; 7 bases are a match to TRBD1. The CDR3 runs 16 residues. V shed 3 bases and J 4 bases; nucleotides not matched to a gene: 14. The germline V gene has CDR1 SQVTM and CDR2 ANQGSEA. CDR3 sequence reads: CSVETRGSGKGYGYTF. As DNA, the CDR3 is TGCAGCGTTGAGACCAGGGGGTCGGGGAAAGGCTATGGCTACACCTTC.

This clonotype was detected only a few times. The V call is TRBV20-1, the J call TRBJ2-1, with TRBD2 matching over 7 bases. The length of the CDR3 is 15 residues. CDR1 and CDR2 (germline): DFQATT, SNEGSKA (reference sequence). The J segment lost 6 bases and the V segment lost 3 bases, leaving 11 bases of the junction unmatched. CDR3 in amino acids: CSASDQRRGGNEQFF. The CDR3 bases are TGCAGTGCTAGCGATCAGCGCCGCGGGGGCAATGAGCAGTTCTTC.

J is TRBJ1-2 and V is TRBV5-1; D may be TRBD1 (6 bases). The CDR3 spans 12 residues. Germline CDR1 and CDR2: SGHRS and YFSETQ. Trimming stripped 4 bases from V and 6 bases from J, with 10 bases between. CDR3 nucleotide sequence: TGCGCCAGCAGCACCAACAGGGATGGCTACACCTTC. Its translation: CASSTNRDGYTF.

The genes are TRBV2 and TRBJ2-6, with no clear D. This CDR3 is built from 15 residues. V was pared by 6 bases and J by 0 bases, with 9 bases between. Germline CDR1 is SNHLY and CDR2 is FYNNEI. The CDR3 is CASRTANSGANVLTF. The CDR3, as DNA: TGTGCCAGCAGGACTGCTAACTCTGGGGCCAACGTCCTGACTTTC.

This clonotype was counted ten times or more. The chain has TRBV29-1 and TRBJ2-1; D is perhaps TRBD1 (6 bases). The CDR3 is 14 amino acids. V was cut by 6 bases and J by 0 bases, with 12 bases left in between. CDR1 and CDR2 from the germline V gene are SQVTM and ANQGSEA. The CDR3: CSVQGHRSYNEQFF. The CDR3 DNA is TGCAGCGTCCAGGGACACCGCTCCTACAATGAGCAGTTCTTC.